Detailed here is one TCR beta chain. The antigen this receptor binds is unknown. No base qualities exist here, and no much larger clone lies one base off it. Donors formed part of the validation cohort, which comprised 120 subjects and was distinct from the first cohort of over 500 subjects. This record belongs to a study of cytomegalovirus exposure and HLA in healthy donors (dated by TCRdb to 2017 to 2019). Regarding the complete study: According to a later analysis, one platform produced both the roughly 120 validation repertoires and the roughly 650 repertoires of the first cohort. The study aimed to test whether cataloging public T cell receptors could reveal signatures of past pathogen exposure. A separate validation cohort of 100 to 150 different subjects was used in addition to the roughly 700-subject first cohort. To predict cytomegalovirus infection status, the study brought together high-throughput TCR immunosequencing, statistical association of individual TCRs with disease status, and machine learning. The paper's findings and limits, for the study overall: The study listed 150 to 200 TCR beta chains as associated with cytomegalovirus. All 110 or so repertoires were used to score co-occurrence in the validation cohort in a later analysis, because that analysis had no HLA typing for the cohort. The authors suggested that the approach could potentially be generalized to other disease states and immunological phenotypes. A later analysis found that TCRs clustered in the first cohort also tended to co-occur in the roughly 120 validation repertoires, with approximately 94% of cluster scores above 0. The classifier was reported to diagnose cytomegalovirus status with high specificity and sensitivity in both the original cohort and the validation cohort. Most TCR sequences were observed very rarely across donors, whereas some public TCRs were present in many individuals. In vitro tests confirmed that a few of the cytomegalovirus-associated TCR beta chains recognize cytomegalovirus antigens.

The CDR1 and CDR2 encoded by the germline V gene are SGHVS and FNYEAQ. V is shortened by 6 bases, J by 4 bases, and the region joining them spans 19 bases. The cysteine opens and the phenylalanine closes a CDR3 of 15 amino acids. Just CDR3 DNA is preserved here, 45 bases in frame from base 1. The library was obtained by the immunoSEQ multiplex PCR assay. For the original study's pipeline: A statistical classification framework was built for diagnosing cytomegalovirus status from the catalog of TCR beta chain sequences. This immuneACCESS table, as held by TCRdb, lists in-frame sequences with V and J called but not all clones. Of the missing ones, under half trace to an unresolved V gene in checked studies; the others have no known cause. Clone size and the V and J calls come from that table; the DNA yielded D and trimming. Counted in this sample were some 210,000 clones; 75% to 90% of them appeared once. Of the sample, around 5.5% is held by the ten largest clones.

The receptor was derived from a woman aged 18-35 years in good health and CMV-seronegative. The sequence is built from TRBV7-6 and TRBJ2-7, with TRBD1 perhaps the D gene, on 6 matching bases. The sequencing input was PBMCs. CDR3 reads: CASSPRSGRGYEQYF. At the DNA level, the sequence is TGTGCCAGCAGTCCTAGATCGGGAAGGGGGTACGAGCAGTACTTC.